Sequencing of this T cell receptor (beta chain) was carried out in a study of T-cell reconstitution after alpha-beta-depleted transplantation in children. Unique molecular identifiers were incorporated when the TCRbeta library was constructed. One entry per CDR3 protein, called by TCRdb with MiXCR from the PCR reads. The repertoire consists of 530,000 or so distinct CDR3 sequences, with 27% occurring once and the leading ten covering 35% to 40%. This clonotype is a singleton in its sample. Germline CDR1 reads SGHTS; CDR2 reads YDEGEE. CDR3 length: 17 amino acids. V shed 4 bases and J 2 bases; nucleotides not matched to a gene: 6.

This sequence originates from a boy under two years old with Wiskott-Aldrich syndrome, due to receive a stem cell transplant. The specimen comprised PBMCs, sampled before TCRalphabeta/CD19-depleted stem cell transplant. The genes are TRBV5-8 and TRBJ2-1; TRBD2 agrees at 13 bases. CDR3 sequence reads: CASSQLLAGGPYNEQFF. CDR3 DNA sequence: TGTGCCAGCAGCCAGCTACTAGCGGGAGGGCCCTACAATGAGCAGTTCTTC.